These 23 T cell receptor beta chains were sequenced from one sample in a study of neurological immune-mediated disorders (dated by TCRdb to 2018 to 2020). The library came from 5' RACE. TCRdb shows the sequencer as Illumina HiSeq 2500. TCRdb handled the public reads itself, with Q25 trimming in fastp and clone calling in MiXCR, and kept productive beta chains. Rows merge per CDR3 protein into single entries with the most common DNA and genes. This sample holds fewer than 11,000 distinct CDR3 sequences; around 20% were observed only once. 40% to 60% of the sample is taken by the ten largest. The specimen was CD8+ T cells from blood. The receptors derive from an older woman with HTLV-1-associated myelopathy (HAM/TSP).

The sample holds one count of this clonotype. The rearrangement links TRBV29-1 to TRBJ1-2, with D tentatively TRBD1 (5 bases). The V gene lost 7 bases and the J gene lost 8 bases, with 14 bases spanning the gap. Germline lookup yields CDR1 SQVTM and CDR2 ANQGSEA. The CDR3 is 11 residues long. In DNA form, the CDR3 reads TGCAGCGCCGGGGCTCTGGGGGGCTACACCTTC. Protein product: CSAGALGGYTF.

Points on this clonotype: This sequence may be a read error, since a much larger clone differs from it by one base. This chain joins TRBV6-1 and TRBJ2-3; 7 nucleotides match TRBD2. J gave up 5 bases and V 3 bases, and 8 bases lay outside the gene matches. The CDR3 is made up of 15 amino acids. The germline gives CDR1 MNHNS, CDR2 SASEGT. CDR3 amino acids: CASSDGGGGIDTQYF. The CDR3 DNA is TGTGCCAGCAGTGACGGAGGCGGGGGTATAGATACGCAGTATTTT.

This clonotype was recorded at least ten times. The V and J genes are TRBV14 and TRBJ2-7; TRBD2 might be the D (5 bases). The germline gives CDR1 SGHDN, CDR2 FVKESK. Trimming shortened V by 5 bases and J by 1 base, and 15 bases separated the two germline ends. The CDR3 loop spans 15 amino acids. The DNA for the CDR3 is TGTGCCAGCAGCTCTACGGTAGCGAGGTCCTACGAGCAGTACTTC. Protein: CASSSTVARSYEQYF.

About this clonotype itself: Because the CDR3's place on the DNA is in doubt, the DNA is left out and the CDR3 is given as listed by TCRdb. The chain employs TRBV7-9 and TRBJ1-2; the table's D call, TRBD1, was not checked against the DNA. Germline CDR1 is SEHNR and CDR2 is FQNEAQ (reference sequence). The CDR3 spans 23 residues, counting both ends. CDR3 loop: CASSPASIYEQFFGPGTAYGYTF.

In its sample, this clonotype was seen many times. The rearrangement links TRBV5-5 to TRBJ2-7; D uncertain. V lost 4 bases to trimming and J lost 2 bases, with 10 bases between them. This CDR3 has 13 amino acids. The germline CDR1 and CDR2 sequences are SGHKS and YYEKEE (reference sequence). This CDR3 reads CASSIGPTYEQYF. The CDR3 bases are TGTGCCAGCAGCATCGGCCCCACCTACGAGCAGTACTTC.

This clonotype was seen at least ten times. The J gene is TRBJ2-7, the V gene TRBV3-1, with 8 bases identical to TRBD1. V lost 2 bases to trimming and J lost 2 bases; unmatched junction nucleotides: 8. The CDR3 loop spans 16 amino acids. Germline lookup yields CDR1 LGHDT and CDR2 YNNKEL (reference sequence). The CDR3 coding sequence is TGTGCCAGCAGCCAACCCACGGGACAGGCAACCTACGAGCAGTACTTC. Translating gives CASSQPTGQATYEQYF.

By sample fraction, this clonotype is medium-sized (0.01 to 0.1%). The chain recombines TRBV25-1 with TRBJ2-3; TRBD2 is a possible D gene (5 bases). CDR1 and CDR2 from the germline V gene are MGHDK and SYGVNS. CDR3 size: 13 residues. The V end lost 8 bases, the J end lost 3 bases, and 12 bases lay between the germline ends. As DNA, the CDR3 is TGTGCCAGCGTAGCGAAAATTACAGATACGCAGTATTTT. Its translation: CASVAKITDTQYF.

In its sample, this clonotype was seen many times. The chain combines TRBV2 with TRBJ1-1; D gene unclear. Trimming shortened V by 8 bases and J by 7 bases, and 8 bases separated the two germline ends. Germline CDR1 reads SNHLY; CDR2 reads FYNNEI. This CDR3 region has 10 residues. Here the CDR3 DNA reads TGTGCCAGCCAGAACTATGAAGCTTTCTTT. This codes for CASQNYEAFF.

This clonotype came up many times. This rearrangement joins TRBV5-6 to TRBJ2-4; D not resolved. The germline CDR1 and CDR2 sequences are SGHDT and YYEEEE. This CDR3 comprises 17 residues. Trimming took 0 bases from V and 1 from J, leaving 14 bases between them. In DNA form, the CDR3 reads TGTGCCAGCAGCTTGGCATGGGGTTCTGGGGCCAAAAACATTCAGTACTTC. This gives the protein CASSLAWGSGAKNIQYF.

This clonotype was detected ten times or more. The gene calls are TRBV11-2 and TRBJ2-1; tentatively, D is TRBD1 (6 bases). This CDR3 region has 14 residues. Germline values: CDR1 SGHAT, CDR2 FQNNGV. V lost 0 bases and J 8 bases, leaving 11 bases between the germline ends. The CDR3 spells CASSLDHRVHEQFF. The DNA of the CDR3 is TGTGCCAGCAGCTTAGATCACAGGGTCCATGAGCAGTTCTTC.

This clonotype was picked up many times. V gene TRBV6-1 combines with J gene TRBJ1-5, with D perhaps matching TRBD1 (5 bases). The CDR3 spans 15 residues. V lost 1 base to trimming and J lost 2 bases, with 9 bases between them. CDR1 is MNHNS, CDR2 SASEGT, per germline. This CDR3 is CASSEGGDRNQPQHF. The CDR3 DNA follows: TGTGCCAGCAGTGAAGGGGGGGATCGCAATCAGCCCCAGCATTTT.

This clonotype was seen at least ten times. The V gene is TRBV20-1, the J gene TRBJ2-7; 9 nucleotides match TRBD1. Germline CDR1 is DFQATT and CDR2 is SNEGSKA (reference sequence). With 2 bases clipped from V and 5 bases from J, the junction kept 4 bases outside the gene matches. CDR3 size: 13 residues. CDR3 protein: CSARWDRDHEQYF. The CDR3 DNA is TGCAGTGCTAGATGGGACAGGGACCACGAGCAGTACTTC.

J is TRBJ2-1 and V is TRBV20-1; TRBD1 matches 8 bases. Per germline, CDR1 DFQATT and CDR2 SNEGSKA (reference sequence). This CDR3 has 14 residues. After removal of 3 bases from V and 3 bases from J, the junction contained 4 bases not matched to a gene. For the CDR3, the DNA is TGCAGTGCTAGTATAGGACAGGGCTACAATGAGCAGTTCTTC. This gives the protein CSASIGQGYNEQFF.

This clonotype was detected only a few times. This chain joins TRBV9 and TRBJ2-3; D may be TRBD1 (5 bases). Germline V CDR1 and CDR2: SGDLS, YYNGEE. The CDR3 runs 15 residues. V was pared by 3 bases and J by 1 base, with 12 bases between. CDR3 nucleotide sequence: TGTGCCAGCAGCGGAAAGGGCAGGGGCACAGATACGCAGTATTTT. Encoded protein: CASSGKGRGTDTQYF.

This clonotype was observed at least ten times. This chain links TRBV11-2 with TRBJ1-2; a possible D gene is TRBD1 (5 bases). Germline loops: CDR1 SGHAT, CDR2 FQNNGV. Trimming took off 1 base at V and 3 bases at J, with 12 bases between the two ends. This CDR3 has 15 amino acids. The CDR3 region is CASSLVGGADYGYTF. CDR3 nucleotide sequence: TGTGCCAGCAGCTTAGTCGGGGGTGCGGACTATGGCTACACCTTC. The full variable domain, rest sourced from reference TRBV11-2 and TRBJ1-2, is EAGVAQSPRYKIIEKRQSVAFWCNPISGHATLYWYQQILGQGPKLLIQFQNNGVVDDSQLPKDRFSAERLKGVDSTLKIQPAKLEDSAVYLCASSLVGGADYGYTFGSGTRLTVV.

This clonotype showed up many times. This chain connects TRBV4-2 to TRBJ2-4, with D uncertain. Per the germline V gene, CDR1 is LGHNA and CDR2 is YNFKEQ. The CDR3 is 16 amino acids. V was cut by 1 base and J by 0 bases, with 10 bases left in between. CDR3 protein: CASSQGRIQAKNIQYF. The CDR3 coding sequence is TGTGCCAGCAGCCAAGGACGGATACAAGCCAAAAACATTCAGTACTTC.

This clonotype was observed many times. The gene calls are TRBV7-3 and TRBJ1-2; 9 nucleotides align to TRBD1. Trimming cost V 4 bases and J 8 bases; bases outside gene matches: 8. The germline V gene encodes CDR1 SGHTA and CDR2 FQGTGA. This CDR3 comprises 14 residues. The CDR3 coding sequence is TGTGCCAGCAGCTACGGGACAGGGAAGGAAGGCTACACCTTC. It yields the protein CASSYGTGKEGYTF.

This clonotype was seen many times. The V and J genes are TRBV6-1 and TRBJ1-2; D possibly corresponds to TRBD1 (6 bases). The ends were cut back, 4 bases at V and 4 bases at J, with 16 bases in the middle. The CDR3 runs 15 residues. The V gene's germline CDR1 is MNHNS and CDR2 SASEGT. The CDR3 loop reads CASSVRGQASYGYTF. The CDR3 DNA sequence: TGTGCCAGCAGTGTAAGGGGACAAGCCTCCTATGGCTACACCTTC.

This clonotype appeared many times. The rearrangement uses TRBV4-1 and TRBJ2-5; 9 nucleotides align to TRBD1. This CDR3 spans 16 amino acids. V lost 0 bases and J lost 7; bases outside the gene matches: 9. Germline CDR1 MGHRA, CDR2 YSYEKL. CDR3 nucleotide sequence: TGCGCCAGCAGCCAAGATGTGAGACAGGGGGAAGGGACCCAGTACTTC. This gives the protein CASSQDVRQGEGTQYF.

The table lists this clonotype with many counts. The CDR3 is CASSRTGTSYGYTF. CDR3 DNA: TGTGCCAGCAGTAGGACAGGGACGTCGTATGGCTACACCTTC. V and J are TRBV27 and TRBJ1-2, with TRBD1 matching over 8 bases. The V gene's germline CDR1 is MNHEY and CDR2 SMNVEV (reference sequence). V lost 5 bases, J lost 5 bases, and 7 bases stayed unmatched. The CDR3 loop spans 14 amino acids.

The table lists this clonotype with a few counts. The junction shows a germline mismatch at one end, possibly a read error. The chain employs TRBV7-7 and TRBJ2-1, with D tentatively TRBD1 (5 bases). The CDR3 is 15 residues long. The germline CDR1 and CDR2 sequences are SSHAT and FNYEAQ (reference sequence). CDR3 loop: CASSSGLSSYNEQFF. The DNA of the CDR3 is TGTGCTAGCAGCTCAGGGCTCAGCTCCTACAATGAGCAGTTCTTC.

This clonotype was detected ten times or more. The J gene is TRBJ2-2, the V gene TRBV9; TRBD2 is a possible D gene (5 bases). Trimming pared 3 bases from V and 4 bases from J, leaving 16 bases between. Germline V gives CDR1 SGDLS, CDR2 YYNGEE. This CDR3 spans 16 amino acids. CDR3: CASSAGSQIFTGELFF. The DNA of the CDR3 is TGTGCCAGCAGCGCGGGATCACAAATATTCACCGGGGAGCTGTTTTTT.

In its sample, this clonotype was seen once. V and J are TRBV7-6 and TRBJ2-7, with TRBD1 matching over 8 bases. The trim removed 5 bases at V and 2 bases at J, leaving 5 bases unmatched. Germline assignment: CDR1 SGHVS and CDR2 FNYEAQ. The CDR3 runs to 14 residues. CDR3: CASSTGTGPYEQYF. The CDR3 bases are TGTGCCAGCAGCACCGGGACAGGCCCCTACGAGCAGTACTTC.